The source of this T cell receptor (beta chain) is a study of human T cells and chemical hapten exposure. This clonotype was observed a handful of times. Noted time point: patch test 3, about 24 weeks after DPC sensitization. The treatment is: therapeutic diphenylcyclopropenone sensitization with weekly scalp DPC. The CDR3 runs 15 residues. V gave up 4 bases and J gave up 1 base, with 15 bases separating them. In germline, CDR1 is SGHRS, CDR2 YFSETQ. TCRdb re-derived calls from the RACE reads in MiXCR, one entry per CDR3 protein. Among about 190,000 distinct CDR3 sequences listed, under 30% were seen once.

The chain links TRBV5-1 to TRBJ2-7; D is perhaps TRBD1 (5 bases). The receptor was derived from a woman aged 40-49 years with alopecia areata. Some clones in this sample may be carry-over from other donors' samples. Sequencing was performed on whole blood, taken in connection with sensitization to the hapten diphenylcyclopropenone (DPC). Here the CDR3 reads CASSPQGSSSYEQYF. The CDR3, as DNA: TGCGCCAGCAGCCCCCAGGGATCTTCTTCCTACGAGCAGTACTTC.